The 25 T cell receptor beta chains below all came from one sample that was sequenced in a study of tumor and adjacent non-tumor tissue in lung cancer. A modified ARM-PCR protocol with three rounds of nested PCR amplified TCRbeta. TCRdb passed the multiplex PCR reads through MiXCR, listing each CDR3 protein once. This sample has 75,000 to 90,000 distinct CDR3 sequences; around 76% occur once, and the top ten carry 21%. RNA was extracted from bulk tissue without any cell sorting. The normal lung tissue was taken more than 3 cm from the tumor edge. The sample was distant non-tumor lung tissue. The receptor set was obtained from a woman in her 50s with non-small cell lung cancer.

As to this clonotype: Germline is not matched at one junction end, which may reflect a read error. This chain connects TRBV11-2 to TRBJ2-1; TRBD1 agrees at 9 bases. This CDR3 region has 16 residues. Germline assignment: CDR1 SGHAT and CDR2 FQNNGV. The CDR3 sequence: CTSSLALGQGFTEQFF. The CDR3 DNA is TGTACCAGCAGCTTGGCACTGGGACAGGGATTCACTGAGCAGTTCTTC.

For this clonotype: Mismatch with germline at one junction end may stem from a read error. The rearrangement links TRBV28 to TRBJ2-2, with TRBD2 as a possible D gene (5 bases). The CDR3 runs 12 residues. Germline V gene sequence: CDR1 MDHEN, CDR2 SYDVKM. The CDR3 region has the DNA TGTGCCAGCAGTTTAAGGAACTGGGAGCTATTTTTT. Its protein is CASSLRNWELFF. Together with reference TRBV28 and TRBJ2-2, the CDR3 gives the full variable domain: DVKVTQSSRYLVKRTGEKVFLECVQDMDHENMFWYRQDPGLGLRLIYFSYDVKMKEKGDIPEGYSVSREKKERFSLILESASTNQTSMYLCASSLRNWELFFGEGSRLTVL.

Remarks on this clonotype: Since no conserved phenylalanine or tryptophan closes the CDR3, a read error is the likely cause. The CDR3 sequence is CASKRGTSTDTQYV. The CDR3 DNA reads TGTGCCAGCAAGCGCGGTACTAGCACAGATACGCAGTATGTT. The rearrangement uses TRBV28 and TRBJ2-3, with D unclear. CDR1 is MDHEN and CDR2 is SYDVKM in the germline V gene. The CDR3 loop spans 14 amino acids. V shed 7 bases and J shed 0 bases, with 11 bases lying between them.

For this clonotype: In this CDR3 the conserved last residue, phenylalanine or tryptophan, is missing, so a read error is likely. The DNA is left out, because the CDR3 cannot be placed on it with certainty; the CDR3 is given as TCRdb lists it. The J gene is TRBJ2-7, the V gene TRBV6-5; the table calls TRBD2, which could not be checked here. The germline gives CDR1 MNHEY, CDR2 SVGAGI. The CDR3 spans 15 amino acids, including both terminal residues. CDR3 loop: CASSRTSGRSYERYL.

This clonotype was counted many times. J is TRBJ1-4 and V is TRBV20-1, with D possibly TRBD1 on 5 matching bases. V dropped 4 bases and J dropped 7 bases, with 13 bases sitting between them. Germline V gene sequence: CDR1 DFQATT, CDR2 SNEGSKA (reference sequence). This CDR3 is 13 amino acids long. The CDR3 loop is CSANGAPTEKLFF. The CDR3 region has the DNA TGCAGTGCTAACGGGGCCCCTACTGAAAAACTGTTTTTT.

This chain connects TRBV7-2 to TRBJ2-3; D is perhaps TRBD1 (5 bases). Per germline, CDR1 SGHTA and CDR2 FQGNSA. This CDR3 has 16 amino acids. Trimming pared 4 bases from V and 2 bases from J, leaving 16 bases between. The CDR3 DNA follows: TGTGCCAGCAGCTCCACAGGTGGTCTTTCCACAGATACGCAGTATTTT. Protein product: CASSSTGGLSTDTQYF. Combining the CDR3 with reference TRBV7-2 and TRBJ2-3 gives the whole variable domain GAGVSQSPSNKVTEKGKDVELRCDPISGHTALYWYRQSLGQGLEFLIYFQGNSAPDKSGLPSDRFSAERTGGSVSTLTIQRTQQEDSAVYLCASSSTGGLSTDTQYFGPGTRLTVL.

This clonotype was observed at least ten times. CDR3 amino acids: CASSLGGWQYNEQFF. The CDR3 coding sequence is TGTGCCAGCAGCTTGGGAGGGTGGCAATACAATGAGCAGTTCTTC. The chain recombines TRBV5-5 with TRBJ2-1; tentative D call: TRBD2 (5 bases). CDR3 length equals 15 residues. CDR1 SGHKS and CDR2 YYEKEE come from the germline V gene (reference sequence). V dropped 0 bases and J dropped 4 bases, with 11 bases sitting between them.

The chain recombines TRBV4-2 with TRBJ2-7; D is undetermined. This CDR3 region has 14 residues. V lost 6 bases and J 3 bases, leaving 15 bases between the germline ends. Germline CDR1 is LGHNA and CDR2 is YNFKEQ. Here the CDR3 reads CASRHTLADYEQYF. In nucleotides, the CDR3 is TGTGCCAGCAGGCACACACTGGCGGACTACGAGCAGTACTTC.

On this clonotype: A much bigger clone sits one base away, suggesting this may be a read error. The gene calls are TRBV14 and TRBJ2-1; D may be TRBD1 or TRBD2 (6 bases each). This CDR3 region has 14 residues. Germline CDR1 and CDR2: SGHDN and FVKESK. The CDR3 DNA is TGTGCCAGCGGCCAAGGGGGGAGGTACAATGAGCAGTTCTTC. It encodes CASGQGGRYNEQFF.

Points on this clonotype: A much larger clone sits a single nucleotide away, making a read error possible. The chain joins TRBV7-7 to TRBJ2-5, with D unresolved. This CDR3 is 14 amino acids long. The germline CDR1 and CDR2 sequences are SSHAT and FNYEAQ (reference sequence). In nucleotides, the CDR3 is TGTGCTGGCAGCTCCGACTCCTTGCAAGAGACCCAGTACTTC. Amino acids: CAGSSDSLQETQYF.

Remarks on this clonotype: The junction departs from germline at one end; a sequencing error may be responsible. The genes are TRBV5-4 and TRBJ2-4; perhaps TRBD2 as D (6 bases). The CDR3 is 16 residues long. Germline lookup yields CDR1 SGHNT and CDR2 YYREEE (reference sequence). CDR3 DNA sequence: TGTGCCAACAGCCGAGACCGGGAGCAGGCCACAAACATTCAGTATTTC. It translates to CANSRDREQATNIQYF. Variable domain in full (rest from reference TRBV5-4 and TRBJ2-4): ETGVTQSPTHLIKTRGQQVTLRCSSQSGHNTVSWYQQALGQGPQFIFQYYREEENGRGNFPPRFSGLQFPNYSSELNVNALELDDSALYLCANSRDREQATNIQYFGAGTRLSVL.

Turning to this clonotype: Relative to the germline gene, one junction end is altered; a read error may explain this. The rearrangement uses TRBV6-1 and TRBJ1-1; 8 bases are shared with TRBD1. This CDR3 is 13 amino acids long. The germline CDR1 and CDR2 sequences are MNHNS and SASEGT. This chain's CDR3 is CASSTGGITETLF. The CDR3 DNA reads as TGTGCCAGCAGCACAGGGGGGATCACTGAAACTTTATTT.

As to this clonotype: A much larger clone lies one base from this, so it may be a read error. The chain recombines TRBV7-9 with TRBJ2-7, with unresolved D. CDR1 and CDR2 from the germline V gene are SEHNR and FQNEAQ (reference sequence). There are 15 residues in the CDR3. The V and J ends lost 5 bases and 0 bases respectively, with 14 bases between them. Here the CDR3 DNA reads TGTGCCAGCAGCCCGGGTTCCCCTCTCTCCTACGAGCAGTACGTC. Its protein is CASSPGSPLSYEQYV.

Concerning this clonotype itself: One end of the junction varies from germline; a read error may be responsible. The chain's CDR3 is CASSGGGGTEIWNELFF. In DNA form, the CDR3 reads TGTGCCAGCAGCGGGGGCGGTGGGACGGAAATTTGGAATGAGCTGTTCTTC. The chain recombines TRBV11-2 with TRBJ2-1, with D maybe TRBD1 (6 bases). This CDR3 comprises 17 residues. Germline CDR1 SGHAT, CDR2 FQNNGV. The full variable domain, in which reference TRBV11-2 and TRBJ2-1 provide the parts outside the CDR3, is EAGVAQSPRYKIIEKRQSVAFWCNPISGHATLYWYQQILGQGPKLLIQFQNNGVVDDSQLPKDRFSAERLKGVDSTLKIQPAKLEDSAVYLCASSGGGGTEIWNELFFGPGTRLTVL.

A word on this clonotype: At one end the junction does not follow the germline gene, possibly because of a read error. The rearrangement links TRBV12-3 or TRBV12-4 to TRBJ2-7; the D gene is possibly TRBD2 (5 bases). This CDR3 spans 14 amino acids. The CDR3 DNA is TGTGCCAGCACCCCGGGAATAGGGAATTACGAGCAGCACTTC. Translated: CASTPGIGNYEQHF.

To note about this clonotype: The junction differs from germline at one of its ends, possibly a read error. V usage is TRBV12-3 or TRBV12-4 and J usage is TRBJ1-1; D is unclear. There are 17 residues in the CDR3. Here the CDR3 DNA reads TGTGCCAGCAGTCATTCCCCGCGACTGAACATGAACACTGAAGCATTCTTT. Amino acid sequence: CASSHSPRLNMNTEAFF.

This clonotype appeared once. At one end, the junction sequence differs from germline, possibly due to a read error. This rearrangement joins TRBV6-2 or TRBV6-3 to TRBJ1-5, with no clear D. Germline V gene lookup returns CDR1 MNHEY and CDR2 SVGEGT. The CDR3 spans 14 residues. The CDR3 sequence: CASSFSSTPQLQHF. CDR3 DNA sequence: TGTGCCAGCAGTTTTTCAAGTACCCCTCAGCTCCAGCATTTT.

This clonotype was seen only once. A much larger clonotype is one base distant, so this may be a read error. Given the absence of the conserved phenylalanine or tryptophan at the CDR3 end, a read error is likely. V is TRBV5-1 and J is TRBJ2-7, with TRBD1 matching over 9 bases. V was clipped by 0 bases and J by 1 base; unmatched bases: 2. The CDR3 consists of 15 residues. Germline V gene lookup returns CDR1 SGHRS and CDR2 YFSETQ. The CDR3 loop is CASSLGDRVSYEQYS. As DNA, the CDR3 is TGCGCCAGCAGCTTGGGGGACAGGGTATCCTACGAGCAGTACTCC.

Points on this clonotype: One junction end does not reproduce the germline sequence, and a read error may be involved. The chain couples TRBV11-2 to TRBJ1-6; unclear D gene. The CDR3 extends over 15 amino acids. CDR1 is SGHAT and CDR2 is FQNNGV in the germline V gene. This chain's CDR3 is CASTLESGSDSPLHF. DNA of the CDR3: TGTGCCAGCACCTTAGAGTCTGGCAGCGATTCACCCCTCCACTTC.

Ten or more counts support this clonotype. The CDR3 sequence: CASSPRGYEQYF. The CDR3 DNA is TGTGCCAGCAGCCCTAGGGGCTACGAGCAGTACTTC. The V call is TRBV7-9, the J call TRBJ2-7, with D possibly being TRBD1 (5 bases). The CDR3 runs 12 residues. Germline V gives CDR1 SEHNR, CDR2 FQNEAQ (reference sequence). The V end was cut by 5 bases, the J end by 3 bases, with 8 bases between.

In the case of this clonotype: An end of the junction differs from the germline gene, which may be a read error. This CDR3 is CVSSSRQTSYEQNF. The CDR3 nucleotides read TGTGTCAGCAGCTCTCGACAGACTTCCTACGAACAAAACTTC. The rearrangement joins TRBV11-1 to TRBJ2-7, with D perhaps TRBD1 (5 bases). Germline-derived CDR1 and CDR2 are SGHAT and FQDESV (reference sequence). This CDR3 spans 14 amino acids.

The CDR3 region has the DNA TGCAGTGCTGTACCCCCTCGCGGCCCCTACGAGCAGTACTTC. Residues: CSAVPPRGPYEQYF. This rearrangement joins TRBV20-1 to TRBJ2-7, with D hard to call. The length of the CDR3 is 14 residues. CDR1 is DFQATT, CDR2 SNEGSKA, per germline (reference sequence). V was clipped by 5 bases and J by 2 bases, with 16 bases between them.

This clonotype was observed a single time. Because it lacks the conserved phenylalanine or tryptophan at the end, this CDR3 is likely a read error. The J gene is TRBJ2-3, the V gene TRBV11-2; a weak D match, TRBD2 (6 bases). Trimming shortened V by 4 bases and J by 3 bases, and 17 bases separated the two germline ends. Per germline, CDR1 SGHAT and CDR2 FQNNGV. The CDR3 consists of 16 residues. CDR3 residues: CASSWWDQLATDTQYL. CDR3 DNA sequence: TGTGCCAGCAGCTGGTGGGATCAGCTAGCGACAGATACGCAGTATTTG.

Comments on this clonotype: A much larger clone lies a single base off, so this may be a read error. The chain couples TRBV5-1 to TRBJ2-7; D is possibly TRBD1 (6 bases). The germline gives CDR1 SGHRS, CDR2 YFSETQ. This CDR3 contains 14 residues. In DNA form, the CDR3 reads TGCGCCAACAGCTTGGGGACACCCTCCTACGAGCAGTACTTC. Translation gives CANSLGTPSYEQYF.

Concerning this clonotype: A read error may produce the germline difference seen at one junction end. The chain combines TRBV5-4 with TRBJ2-2, with TRBD2 matching 7 bases. This CDR3 has 15 residues. Germline values: CDR1 SGHNT, CDR2 YYREEE (reference sequence). CDR3 residues: CASQQNGGNTRELFF. CDR3 coding DNA: TGTGCCAGCCAACAAAACGGGGGGAACACCCGGGAGCTGTTTTTT. Variable domain in full (rest from reference TRBV5-4 and TRBJ2-2): ETGVTQSPTHLIKTRGQQVTLRCSSQSGHNTVSWYQQALGQGPQFIFQYYREEENGRGNFPPRFSGLQFPNYSSELNVNALELDDSALYLCASQQNGGNTRELFFGEGSRLTVL.